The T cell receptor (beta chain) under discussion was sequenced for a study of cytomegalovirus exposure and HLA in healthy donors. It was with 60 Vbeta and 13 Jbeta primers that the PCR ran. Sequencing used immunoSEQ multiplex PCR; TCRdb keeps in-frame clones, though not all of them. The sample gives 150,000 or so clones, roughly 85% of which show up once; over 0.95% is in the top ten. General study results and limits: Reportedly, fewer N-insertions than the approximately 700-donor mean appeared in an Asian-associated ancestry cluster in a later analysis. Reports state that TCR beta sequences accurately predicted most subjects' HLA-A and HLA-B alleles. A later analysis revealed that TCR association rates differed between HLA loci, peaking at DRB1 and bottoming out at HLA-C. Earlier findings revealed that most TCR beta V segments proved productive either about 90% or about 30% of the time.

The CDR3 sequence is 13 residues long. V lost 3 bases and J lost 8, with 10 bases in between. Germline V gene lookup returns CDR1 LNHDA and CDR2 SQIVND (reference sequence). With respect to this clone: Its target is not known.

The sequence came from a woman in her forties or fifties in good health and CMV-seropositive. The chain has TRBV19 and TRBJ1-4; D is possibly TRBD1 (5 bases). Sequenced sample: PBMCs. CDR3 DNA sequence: TGTGCCAGTAGTATGGAGGGGCGCGAAAAACTGTTTTTT. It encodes CASSMEGREKLFF.